This TCR beta chain was sequenced in a study of T cell responses to AZD1222 COVID-19 vaccine. Germline CDR1 SGHTA, CDR2 FQGNSA. The CDR3 covers 13 residues. Trimming left V 6 bases short and J 2 bases short, with 10 bases between. Data came from immunoSEQ multiplex PCR; TCRdb stores just in-frame clones and leaves some out. Of about 34,000 clones in the sample, 70% to 90% were seen once. The material sequenced was peripheral blood, taken on day 0 of AZD1222 vaccination. The chain joins TRBV7-2 to TRBJ1-2; perhaps TRBD1 as D (6 bases). The TCR was taken from an adult in good health. The CDR3 DNA follows: TGTGCCAGCAGAATCGACAGGAACTATGGCTACACCTTC. Translating gives CASRIDRNYGYTF.